The following is a T cell receptor (beta chain) sequence with its context. The target antigen is unknown. This entry belongs to a study of PD-1 blockade in classical Hodgkin lymphoma. Study-level findings and limits: Individuals initiating nivolumab under 1 year after ASCT were excluded.

V trimming: 4 bases; J trimming: 0 bases; junction bases outside the gene matches: 7. The CDR3 is made up of 16 amino acids. Germline V gives CDR1 SGHVS, CDR2 FQNEAQ. Generated by immunoSEQ multiplex PCR, the TCRdb table keeps only in-frame clones and is missing some. The sample contains roughly 140,000 clones, about four fifths of which appear only once. Autologous stem cell transplantation was followed by relapse in every patient, and brentuximab vedotin exposure varied. This sequence joins TRBV7-8 and TRBJ1-2, with 8 bases matching TRBD1. Sequenced material: peripheral blood mononuclear cells (PBMCs), taken before the second cycle of nivolumab. The receptor's source is a human donor with classical Hodgkin lymphoma. CDR3 sequence: CASSSYPDRANYGYTF. The CDR3 DNA reads TGTGCCAGCAGCTCATACCCGGACAGGGCTAACTATGGCTACACCTTC.